This T cell receptor beta chain emerged from a study of cytomegalovirus exposure and HLA in healthy donors (dated by TCRdb to the late 2010s). In the study overall: In an earlier analysis of some 550 of the donors, 276 Gb of sequence data and roughly 100 million unique TCR beta sequences from about 190 million T cells were reported. The number of typed donors differed by locus: about 629-640 for A, B, C, DRB1 and DQB1; 522 for DQA1; 606 for DPA1; and some 430 for DPB1. To study patterns of TCR occurrence, a later analysis re-analyzed previously published TCR beta repertoires from 650 to 750 donors and added high-resolution HLA genotyping. In the later analysis, no new phenotypic data were used to find candidate immune exposures; instead, reliance was placed on TCR beta sequences and their occurrence across donors. Among the approximately 430 genotyped donors, under 90% belonged to the genetic ancestry cluster associated with self-reported Caucasian donors. An earlier analysis of fewer than 700 of the donors applied high-throughput TCR beta sequencing to assess whether each TCR beta V gene segment acted as functional or pseudogenic. An early release covering 550 to 650 HLA-typed donors comprised about 300 gigabases of sequencing data and around 86 million unique TCR sequences. About 5 DR-DQ haplotypes were handled as single units for association and clustering, since linkage in the cohort was strong. Donor age, sex, ethnicity and CMV serostatus were compiled together with the repertoire data. Every discovery cohort repertoire had been produced on one sequencing platform. The study combined high-throughput TCR immunosequencing, statistical association of individual TCRs with disease status, and machine learning to predict cytomegalovirus infection status. In addition to the first cohort of 500 to 850 subjects, a separate validation cohort of about 120 different subjects was used. The study profiled the T cell repertoires of 550 to 700 subjects by immunosequencing and related them to cytomegalovirus serostatus. A later genetic analysis took genome-wide SNP genotypes for about 60% of the roughly 670 donors and used that subset as a discovery cohort. Among almost 400 genotyped donors of the cohort, an average of around 240,000 unique TCR beta nucleotide sequences were sequenced per donor, 15% to 20% of them non-productive. Class I and class II HLA loci were covered by the typing at four-digit resolution. The aim of the study was to test whether cataloging public T cell receptors could identify signatures of past pathogen exposure. Results and caveats for the whole study, not just this receptor: A further reported finding was that TCR beta sequences accurately predicted the HLA-A and HLA-B alleles for most subjects in the first cohort. A total of fewer than 200 TCR beta chains were listed by the study as associated with cytomegalovirus. In both the original and validation cohorts, the classifier was reported to diagnose cytomegalovirus status with high specificity and sensitivity. For the cohort, immune exposure information was limited to CMV serostatus. In vitro tests confirmed that three of the cytomegalovirus-associated TCR beta chains recognize cytomegalovirus antigens. It was suggested by the authors that the approach could potentially be generalized to other disease states and immunological phenotypes. Most TCR sequences were observed very rarely across donors, whereas some public TCRs were present in many individuals. Linkage disequilibrium might explain the correlated functional status among segregating V segments, but an unknown experimental factor could not be excluded. A later genetic analysis associated a missense DCLRE1C variant with V-gene and J-gene trimming of TCR beta chains, and an independent cohort replicated the association. Compared with the roughly 600-donor mean, donors in an Asian-associated ancestry cluster had fewer N-insertions in productive TCRs, according to a later genetic analysis. In an earlier analysis of 587 of the donors, most TCR beta V segments appeared in productive rearrangements about 87% or about 30% of the time, broadly matching IMGT annotations. The 87-base-pair reads could not distinguish some IMGT-functional V segments, including TRBV6-2 and TRBV6-3, so those segments were excluded. A cluster of highly shared sequence variants was judged likely to be a technical artifact of the sequencing pipeline. Because counts were too low, around 18 rarely observed V segments, including chromosome 9 orphons, were left out of the earlier analysis of approximately 500 of the donors. Only TCR beta chains were sequenced in this cohort, and the absence of alpha or paired-chain data limited detectable features. Presence/absence analyses assumed roughly uniform sequencing depth across donors, an assumption that may not hold. Most CMV-associated TCR beta chains appeared to be HLA-restricted in a later analysis, and the HLA associations seemed to be driven largely by CMV exposure. When HLA alleles, especially DR and DQ, strongly co-occurred, TCR associations were difficult to assign to individual alleles. A later analysis associated approximately 17,000 TCR beta sequences with specific HLA alleles at a false discovery rate of 0.05. Because HLA typing was unavailable for some donors at each locus, only the typed subset was used in association tests. In a later analysis, TCR association rates were found to vary across HLA loci, with the most associated TCRs seen for DRB1 alleles and the fewest for HLA-C alleles. A later analysis reported that several top co-occurrence clusters appeared linked to parvovirus B19, influenza, CMV and Epstein-Barr virus. A later analysis found that HLA-associated TCR beta chains were more clonally expanded and had lower generation probabilities than equally common non-associated chains.

Reading the germline V gene gives CDR1 SGHRS and CDR2 YFSETQ. Relative to germline, V is 3 bases shorter and J is 4 bases shorter, with 17 bases between their ends. Including the terminal cysteine and phenylalanine, the CDR3 comprises 15 residues. Left in the record is the CDR3 DNA by itself, 45 bases read in frame from the first base. The cohort was made up of several hundred healthy bone marrow donors. At the time of sampling, all cohort members were nominally healthy, though unrecorded immune exposures were likely present. The donor was CMV seronegative and belonged to the group of over 350 seronegative cohort members. Every donor gave a peripheral blood sample, and the peripheral blood mononuclear cells from that sample were used for TCR beta sequencing. The Qiagen DNeasy Blood Extraction Kit was used to extract genomic DNA from the blood cell samples. As to this clone: It has no known antigen specificity.

Library construction relied on the immunoSEQ multiplex PCR assay. A mixture of 60 forward primers for TCR Vbeta segments and 13 reverse primers for TCR Jbeta segments was used in the multiplex PCR. Amplification of the CDR3 region of rearranged TCR beta genes was performed with a multiplex PCR assay on genomic DNA. The Illumina HiSeq System was used to sequence the amplified TCR beta libraries as 87-base-pair reads. On the study's bioinformatics: A later analysis tallied 80 million to 95 million unique TCR beta chains across the 650 to 750 repertoires, and about 12 million of those chains were shared by two or more donors. A nearest-neighbor algorithm error-corrected the raw reads and collapsed the reads into unique sequences, merging closely related sequences to remove PCR and sequencing errors. To assign V, D and J gene segments, CDR3 sequences were aligned to IMGT reference sequences. For a sequence to be retained, a match of at least six nucleotides was required to both a V gene segment and a J gene segment. A rearrangement was called productive if the CDR3 had no stop codons and remained in frame with V and J, and every other rearrangement was called non-productive. CDR3 was defined by IMGT convention, running from the second conserved V-encoded cysteine to the conserved J-encoded phenylalanine. In an earlier analysis of some 550 of the donors, sequences lacking an unambiguous match to a single V gene segment were excluded. In an earlier analysis of 587 of the donors, a V segment was called functional when productive rearrangements were above 56.7%, and segregating when the standard deviation between donors exceeded 5%. A statistical classification framework was developed to diagnose cytomegalovirus status using the catalog of TCR beta chain sequences. In a later analysis, V and J genes were assigned by comparing TCR nucleotide sequences against IMGT/GENE-DB human TR gene sequences. A later analysis assigned CDR3 sequences and most-parsimonious VDJ recombination scenarios with the TCRdist pipeline. In a later analysis, every TCR beta chain was defined by the combination of its CDR3 amino acid sequence and its V-gene family, and reads without a unique V-gene family were dropped. A later analysis removed 600 or so highly shared, low-generation-probability nucleotide sequences to deal with suspected cross-contamination and a sequencing artifact. For each public chain, a later analysis derived a clonal expansion index from normalized ranks of inferred template counts within each repertoire. A later analysis computed generation probabilities with a VDJ recombination model fitted to out-of-frame rearrangements, and checked the results against IGoR. In a later analysis, hypergeometric tests were used to score TCR-TCR, TCR-HLA and TCR-CMV co-occurrence, with a repertoire-size bias correction applied to TCR pairs. In a later analysis, false discovery rates were estimated by permuting HLA or CMV assignments 20 times. In a later analysis, co-occurring TCRs were grouped using DBSCAN, with TCRdist sequence similarity added in when clustering inside HLA-allele-positive subsets. Co-occurrence clustering excluded repertoires with fewer than 30,000 or more than 120,000 public chains, plus five with anomalous nucleotide sharing. This immuneACCESS table, as held by TCRdb, lists in-frame sequences with V and J called but not all clones. Of the missing ones, under half trace to an unresolved V gene in checked studies; the others have no known cause. That table gives V, J and clone size, and the DNA gave D and trimming. Per the sample table, the count is some 42,000 clones. 1% to 1.5% of the sample is taken by the ten largest.

The chain links TRBV5-1 with TRBJ2-7; D gene: possibly TRBD2, on 6 matching bases. This TCR was sampled from a man between 25 and 39 years old in good health and CMV-seronegative. What was sequenced was PBMCs. The nucleotides read TGCGCCAGCAGCTCCTCGGGCCTTGGGACTTACGAGCAGTACTTC. It encodes CASSSSGLGTYEQYF.